These 15 T cell receptor beta chains were sequenced from one sample in a study of T-cell reconstitution after alpha-beta-depleted transplantation in children. Construction of the TCRbeta library involved unique molecular identifiers. TCRdb analysed the PCR reads with MiXCR anew, one entry per CDR3 protein. The sample includes 300,000 to 400,000 distinct CDR3 sequences, about 16% of them seen just once. The input for sequencing was PBMCs, mostly from graft donor cells, taken 360 days after TCRalphabeta/CD19-depleted stem cell transplant. All receptors come from a male patient aged 2 to 9 who had a stem cell transplant for acute lymphoblastic leukemia, so the T cells may come from the graft donor.

The count of this clonotype is one. The rearrangement joins TRBV6-1 to TRBJ2-2; D possibly corresponds to TRBD2 (6 bases). Germline-derived CDR1 and CDR2 are MNHNS and SASEGT. CDR3 length: 15 residues. V was trimmed by 10 bases and J by 0 bases, leaving 15 bases between them. The CDR3 reads CATRGLGTNTGELFF. The CDR3 coding sequence is TGTGCCACCCGGGGACTGGGGACGAACACCGGGGAGCTGTTTTTT.

This clonotype has more than one count but fewer than ten. The V call is TRBV20-1, the J call TRBJ1-4; D is possibly TRBD1 (6 bases). CDR1 and CDR2 from the germline V gene are DFQATT and SNEGSKA (reference sequence). Trimming stripped 0 bases from V and 7 bases from J, with 15 bases between. The CDR3 spans 15 residues. CDR3 coding DNA: TGCAGTGCTAGAGATTTAGGGGGACGGGGTGAAAAACTGTTTTTT. It codes for CSARDLGGRGEKLFF.

CDR3 sequence reads: CASSQDRGRYQPQHF. The CDR3 DNA reads as TGCGCCAGCAGCCAGGACAGGGGGCGATATCAGCCCCAGCATTTT. V gene TRBV4-1 combines with J gene TRBJ1-5; 11 bases fit TRBD1. This CDR3 is built from 15 residues. Germline-derived CDR1 and CDR2 are MGHRA and YSYEKL. The V and J ends lost 3 bases and 5 bases, in that order; junction bases with no gene match: 3.

CDR3 region: CASTLDRDAQPQHF. DNA for the CDR3: TGTGCCAGCACCCTGGACAGGGACGCTCAGCCCCAGCATTTT. This chain connects TRBV6-2 or TRBV6-3 to TRBJ1-5; TRBD1 aligns across 8 bases. CDR1 MNHEY and CDR2 SVGEGT come from the germline V gene. The length of the CDR3 is 14 residues. After removal of 7 bases from V and 6 bases from J, the junction contained 8 bases not matched to a gene.

J is TRBJ1-5 and V is TRBV2; 7 bases fit TRBD1. Germline assignment: CDR1 SNHLY and CDR2 FYNNEI. The CDR3 is 15 residues long. The V and J ends lost 2 bases and 4 bases, in that order; junction bases with no gene match: 5. The CDR3 DNA follows: TGTGCCAGCAGTGAAAACAGGGGAGGAAATCAGCCCCAGCATTTT. Residues: CASSENRGGNQPQHF. Full variable domain (remainder filled in from reference TRBV2 and TRBJ1-5): EPEVTQTPSHQVTQMGQEVILRCVPISNHLYFYWYRQILGQKVEFLVSFYNNEISEKSEIFDDQFSVERPDGSNFTLKIRSTKLEDSAMYFCASSENRGGNQPQHFGDGTRLSIL.

The CDR3 nucleotides read TGCGCCAGCAGCCAAATGCGGGGAACTCAGCCCCAGCATTTT. This gives the protein CASSQMRGTQPQHF. This chain joins TRBV4-1 and TRBJ1-5; D remains ambiguous. Germline V lookup: CDR1 MGHRA, CDR2 YSYEKL. The V end lost 2 bases, the J end lost 6 bases, and 11 bases lay between the germline ends. The CDR3 consists of 14 residues.

V is TRBV4-3 and J is TRBJ2-1; 7 bases fit TRBD2. This CDR3 has 17 amino acids. Germline V gene sequence: CDR1 LGHNA, CDR2 YSLEER. With V trimmed by 4 bases and J by 7 bases, 16 bases remained unmatched. CDR3 DNA: TGCGCCAGCAGCCTCCTGGGAGCTAGCGGCAGAGTAAATGAGCAGTTCTTC. This translates into CASSLLGASGRVNEQFF.

This clonotype came up a few times. This chain uses TRBV15 with TRBJ2-7; 13 bases match TRBD2. The CDR3 has 15 residues. The germline gives CDR1 LNHNV, CDR2 YYDKDF (reference sequence). V gave up 5 bases and J gave up 1 base; unmatched junction bases: 2. The DNA of the CDR3 is TGTGCCACCAGCGGACTAGCGGGAGAATCCTACGAGCAGTACTTC. Protein sequence: CATSGLAGESYEQYF.

This rearrangement joins TRBV29-1 to TRBJ2-7; 10 positions agree with TRBD2. Trimming removed 5 bases from V and 3 bases from J; junction bases left unmatched: 7. The CDR3 loop spans 14 amino acids. From germline, CDR1 is SQVTM and CDR2 ANQGSEA. CDR3 in DNA: TGCAGCGTTCTTGGACTAGCGGATCTCTACGAGCAGTACTTC. Translated, it gives CSVLGLADLYEQYF.

This clonotype was detected a few times. The genes are TRBV4-2 and TRBJ2-7; D unclear. This CDR3 has 11 residues. Germline CDR1 and CDR2: LGHNA and YNFKEQ. Trimming cost V 0 bases and J 6 bases, with 3 bases left between them. CDR3 amino acids: CASSQDAEQYF. CDR3 sequence (DNA): TGTGCCAGCAGCCAAGATGCCGAGCAGTACTTC.

This clonotype came up a few times. The chain's CDR3 is CASSLRPATYEQYF. The CDR3 DNA reads TGTGCCAGCAGTCTGAGGCCCGCGACCTACGAGCAGTACTTC. The chain combines TRBV28 with TRBJ2-7; no clear D gene. V was trimmed by 5 bases and J by 2 bases, leaving 13 bases between them. In germline, CDR1 is MDHEN, CDR2 SYDVKM. CDR3 length equals 14 residues.

This clonotype was seen a few times. This rearrangement joins TRBV3-1 to TRBJ1-5, with a tentative D call TRBD1 (5 bases). The germline V gene has CDR1 LGHDT and CDR2 YNNKEL (reference sequence). This CDR3 region has 14 residues. Trimming removed 1 base at V and 3 bases at J, with 7 bases between. CDR3 region: CASSQAGFNQPQHF. The CDR3, as DNA: TGTGCCAGCAGCCAAGCAGGGTTCAATCAGCCCCAGCATTTT.

V is TRBV18 and J is TRBJ2-7; no definite D call. Germline loops: CDR1 KGHSH, CDR2 LQKENI. Between the trimmed V and J ends, which lost 3 bases and 3 bases, there was a span of 18 bases. The CDR3 covers 16 residues. DNA for the CDR3: TGTGCCAGCTCACCCTTATCTACGCAGGATAACTACGAGCAGTACTTC. This codes for CASSPLSTQDNYEQYF.

This clonotype was seen a few times. This chain uses TRBV4-2 with TRBJ2-5; 10 bases line up with TRBD1. CDR3 length: 13 amino acids. CDR1 is LGHNA and CDR2 is YNFKEQ in the germline V gene. V was clipped by 8 bases and J by 4 bases; unmatched bases: 4. The CDR3 DNA reads TGTGCCAGCTCAAGGGACAGGGGAGAGACCCAGTACTTC. Protein sequence: CASSRDRGETQYF.

This clonotype came up many times. In DNA form, the CDR3 reads TGTGCCACCAGCAGAGATCGCGGGTACGAGCAGTACTTC. The encoded protein is CATSRDRGYEQYF. The rearrangement uses TRBV15 and TRBJ2-7; maybe TRBD2 (5 bases). The CDR3 has 13 amino acids. The V gene's germline CDR1 is LNHNV and CDR2 YYDKDF (reference sequence). V dropped 0 bases and J dropped 4 bases, with 7 bases sitting between them.